The sequence of this TCR beta chain was determined in a study of CD8+CD57+ T cells in acquired aplastic anemia (dated by TCRdb to 2017 to 2018). Some background on the complete study: A mean of about 3 ug of DNA, ranging from about 0.19 to 30 ug, was extracted from sorted CD4+ and CD8+ cells. Mean read counts for healthy donor samples were around 10 million for CD4+ cells and about 12 million for CD8+ cells.

In the study, sorted CD4+ and CD8+ blood T cells from patients with severe aplastic anemia and from healthy subjects underwent deep sequencing of TCR repertoires. Ficoll-Paque density gradient centrifugation was used to isolate peripheral blood mononuclear cells. CD4+ and CD8+ T cells were sorted by FACS or magnetic beads before DNA extraction. The germline V gene specifies MNHNS as CDR1 and SASEGT as CDR2. Measured from the cysteine to the phenylalanine, the CDR3 is 15 residues long. The kept DNA is CDR3 alone, 45 bases in frame from the first base. V is cut by 6 bases and J by 2 bases, and the space between the germline ends is 17 bases. Concerning this clonotype: Its binding antigen is unknown. It has no much larger one-base neighbor in the sample; base qualities were not kept.

Study-wide conclusions, independent of this receptor: Between patients and healthy controls, no significant difference in CD8+ Simpson's diversity was found (P=0.060). Around 27 CD8+ CDR3 sequences were found to be shared between patients and controls, but these sequences appeared to be highly expressed in patients and within the immunodominant clones of the patients.

Profiling of TCR beta VDJ combinations and CDR3 sequences used genomic DNA as the template. An Illumina HiSeq 2000 was the platform used for TCR repertoire sequencing. The original methods were these. Repertoires were assessed using TRBV/TRBJ rearrangement plots, CDR3 size and DJ length profiles, and Simpson's diversity index. The most abundant DNA sequence in the deep sequencing data was taken as the immunodominant clone. CDR3 amino acid sequences were checked for sharing across subjects and were also compared against the VDJdb database and published repertoires. TCRdb reworked the public reads: Q25 trimming with fastp, MiXCR clone assembly, productive beta chains retained. CDR3 protein sequences are deduplicated, and each keeps its most common genes and DNA. These V and J calls derive from TCRdb rather than the authors' analysis. In all, the sample holds approximately 98,000 distinct CDR3 sequences, and under 60% of those were seen once. In total, the top ten clones hold roughly 34% of the sample.

The sequencing input was sorted CD4+, CD8+, or CD8+CD57+ T cells (not recorded which) from PBMCs. The chain links TRBV6-1 with TRBJ2-7; too little of a D gene remains to name it. The clonotype was recovered from a human donor in good health, serving as a control. The DNA is TGTGCCAGCAGCTCACGGGCCCTAAGGCCCTACGAGCAGTACTTC. Translation gives CASSSRALRPYEQYF.